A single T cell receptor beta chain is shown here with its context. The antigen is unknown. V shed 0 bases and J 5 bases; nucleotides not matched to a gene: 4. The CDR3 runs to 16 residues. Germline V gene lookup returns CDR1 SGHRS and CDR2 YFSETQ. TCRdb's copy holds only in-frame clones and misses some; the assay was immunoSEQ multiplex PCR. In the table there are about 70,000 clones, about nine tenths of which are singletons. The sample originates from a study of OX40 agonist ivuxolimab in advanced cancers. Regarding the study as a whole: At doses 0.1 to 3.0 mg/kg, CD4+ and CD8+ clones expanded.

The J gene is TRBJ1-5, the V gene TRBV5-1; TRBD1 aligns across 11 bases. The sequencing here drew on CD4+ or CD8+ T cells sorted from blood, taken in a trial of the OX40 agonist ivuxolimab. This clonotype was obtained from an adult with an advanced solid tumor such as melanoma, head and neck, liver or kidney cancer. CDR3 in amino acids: CASSLGTGGGDQPQHF. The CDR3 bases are TGCGCCAGCAGCTTGGGGACAGGGGGCGGCGATCAGCCCCAGCATTTT.